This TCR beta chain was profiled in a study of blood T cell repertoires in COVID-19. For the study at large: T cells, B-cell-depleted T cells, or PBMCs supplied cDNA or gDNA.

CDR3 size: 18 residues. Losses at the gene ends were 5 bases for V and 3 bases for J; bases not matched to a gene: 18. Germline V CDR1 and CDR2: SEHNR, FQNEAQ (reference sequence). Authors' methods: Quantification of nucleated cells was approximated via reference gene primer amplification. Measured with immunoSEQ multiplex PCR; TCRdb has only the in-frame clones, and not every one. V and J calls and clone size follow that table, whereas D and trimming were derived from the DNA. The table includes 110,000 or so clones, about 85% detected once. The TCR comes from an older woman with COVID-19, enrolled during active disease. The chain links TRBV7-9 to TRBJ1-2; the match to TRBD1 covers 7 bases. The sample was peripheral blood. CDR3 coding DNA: TGTGCCAGCAGCAAGAGTAGCGAGTCAGGGGGAGGCGACTATGGCTACACCTTC. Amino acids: CASSKSSESGGGDYGYTF.